This TCR beta chain was sequenced for a study of OX40 agonist ivuxolimab in advanced cancers. Study at large: Patients were dosed with the agonistic anti-OX40 (CD134) antibody ivuxolimab.

Concerning this clone: The antigen remains unidentified.

Sequenced by immunoSEQ multiplex PCR; TCRdb stores in-frame clones only, minus some. Among around 51,000 clones listed, 65% to 85% were seen once. CDR3 length equals 13 residues. Per the germline V gene, CDR1 is ENHRY and CDR2 is SYGVKD. Trimming pared 6 bases from V and 0 bases from J, leaving 8 bases between. Study-wide results and limits: The study did not work out the antigen specificity of the expanded peripheral T cells.

This TCR derives from an adult with an advanced solid tumor such as melanoma, head and neck, liver or kidney cancer. The genes are TRBV10-3 and TRBJ1-1; no clear D gene. The material sequenced was CD4+ or CD8+ T cells sorted from blood, taken in a trial of the OX40 agonist ivuxolimab. In DNA, the CDR3 is TGTGCCATCAGGGTTTCTCTGAACACTGAAGCTTTCTTT. It translates to CAIRVSLNTEAFF.